These 30 T cell receptor beta chains were all obtained from the same sample, sequenced in a study of shared clonotypes between healthy human individuals. Data came from immunoSEQ multiplex PCR; TCRdb stores just in-frame clones and leaves some out. The sample includes fewer than 1.4 million clones, about 80% of them seen just once. Sample: memory CD4+ T cells from PBMCs. Specified subset: CD45RA-negative fraction. These receptors were obtained from a man between 18 and 35 years old in good health. Some clones in this sample may be carry-over from other donors' samples.

This chain's CDR3 is CASSELGGQDQPQHF. The CDR3 DNA follows: TGTGCCAGCAGTGAACTGGGGGGCCAGGATCAGCCCCAGCATTTT. This rearrangement joins TRBV2 to TRBJ1-5; weak D call: TRBD1 (6 bases). The CDR3 covers 15 residues. The V end lost 2 bases, the J end lost 5 bases, and 13 bases lay between the germline ends. Germline V gene sequence: CDR1 SNHLY, CDR2 FYNNEI.

This chain joins TRBV2 and TRBJ2-4; D is unclear. The V end was cut by 6 bases, the J end by 2 bases, with 11 bases between. CDR1 and CDR2 (germline): SNHLY, FYNNEI. The CDR3 loop spans 14 amino acids. DNA for the CDR3: TGTGCCAGCAGCCAGAGTGGACCCAAAAACATTCAGTACTTC. Amino acid sequence: CASSQSGPKNIQYF.

The V and J genes are TRBV9 and TRBJ1-2; weak D call: TRBD1 (5 bases). The V gene lost 4 bases and the J gene lost 7 bases, with 20 bases spanning the gap. This CDR3 is 15 amino acids long. Germline V gene data show CDR1 as SGDLS and CDR2 as YYNGEE. In nucleotides, the CDR3 is TGTGCCAGCAGCTATATTAGACAGCCTAGAACTGGCTACACCTTC. This encodes CASSYIRQPRTGYTF.

The J gene is TRBJ2-5, the V gene TRBV2, with 10 nucleotides matching TRBD1. Germline-derived CDR1 and CDR2 are SNHLY and FYNNEI. V was clipped by 6 bases and J by 4 bases; unmatched bases: 11. CDR3 length: 16 residues. The DNA for the CDR3 is TGTGCCAGCAGGGCGGGACAGGGGAATGATGGAGAGACCCAGTACTTC. This codes for CASRAGQGNDGETQYF.

This clone has a single count. The CDR3 here is CASSWSREGLAGTGELFF. CDR3 in DNA: TGTGCCAGCAGCTGGAGCCGAGAGGGGCTAGCGGGGACCGGGGAGCTGTTTTTT. The rearrangement joins TRBV5-6 to TRBJ2-2; TRBD2 aligns across 9 bases. V lost 3 bases and J lost 5; bases outside the gene matches: 14. CDR3 size: 18 residues. Germline CDR1 reads SGHDT; CDR2 reads YYEEEE. Full variable domain (outside the CDR3, taken from reference TRBV5-6 and TRBJ2-2): DAGVTQSPTHLIKTRGQQVTLRCSPKSGHDTVSWYQQALGQGPQFIFQYYEEEERQRGNFPDRFSGHQFPNYSSELNVNALLLGDSALYLCASSWSREGLAGTGELFFGEGSRLTVL.

This sequence joins TRBV27 and TRBJ1-1; 7 bases match TRBD1. The germline V gene has CDR1 MNHEY and CDR2 SMNVEV (reference sequence). The CDR3 covers 16 residues. The V segment lost 0 bases and the J segment 2 bases; nucleotides outside the gene matches: 6. The CDR3 bases are TGTGCCAGCAGTTTATCGCGGGGACAGCAAAACACTGAAGCTTTCTTT. As protein: CASSLSRGQQNTEAFF.

This rearrangement joins TRBV18 to TRBJ1-5, with D tentatively TRBD1 (6 bases). The V gene lost 2 bases and the J gene lost 3 bases, with 17 bases spanning the gap. The V gene's germline CDR1 is KGHSH and CDR2 LQKENI. The CDR3 is 17 amino acids. CDR3 coding DNA: TGTGCCAGCTCACCATTAGGAGGGGGGCTAGTCAATCAGCCCCAGCATTTT. It translates to CASSPLGGGLVNQPQHF.

This chain uses TRBV5-3 with TRBJ2-7; 10 bases are a match to TRBD1. Being an ORF, TRBV5-3 has a function that is uncertain. The CDR3 loop spans 12 amino acids. J lost 3 bases, V lost 9 bases, and 3 bases had no gene match. CDR3 sequence: CAKRDRGYEQYF. CDR3 nucleotides: TGTGCCAAAAGGGACAGGGGCTACGAGCAGTACTTC.

This clone occurred once. This chain joins TRBV30 and TRBJ2-7; 7 bases agree with TRBD1. V was clipped by 2 bases and J by 6 bases; unmatched bases: 4. The CDR3 has 12 amino acids. Per the germline V gene, CDR1 is GTSNPN and CDR2 is SVGIG (reference sequence). The CDR3 here is CAWSPTGFEQYF. Written as DNA, the CDR3 is TGTGCCTGGAGTCCGACAGGGTTCGAGCAGTACTTC.

Remarks on this clone: Different DNA sequences within this sample yield the same CDR3. The chain combines TRBV6-6 with TRBJ1-5; 12 bases line up with TRBD1. Germline trimming cut 2 bases from V and 6 bases from J; bases unmatched to any gene: 5. The CDR3 length is 16 residues. Per the germline V gene, CDR1 is MNHNY and CDR2 is SVGAGI (reference sequence). In DNA form, the CDR3 reads TGTGCCAGCAGTTACCGGGGGACAGGGGGCGGTCAGCCCCAGCATTTT. Translating gives CASSYRGTGGGQPQHF.

This clone was picked up a small number of times. This chain uses TRBV28 with TRBJ2-4; D remains ambiguous. Germline CDR1 reads MDHEN; CDR2 reads SYDVKM. Trimming took off 5 bases at V and 4 bases at J, with 24 bases between the two ends. This CDR3 has 18 residues. CDR3 region: CASSLWQPVSLNKNIQYF. Here the CDR3 DNA reads TGTGCCAGCAGTCTGTGGCAGCCAGTCTCGCTAAATAAAAACATTCAGTACTTC.

This clone was picked up one time. The chain links TRBV30 to TRBJ1-2, with 8 bases aligning to TRBD1. CDR1 and CDR2 from the germline V gene are GTSNPN and SVGIG (reference sequence). This CDR3 is built from 14 residues. The V gene end was trimmed by 7 bases and the J gene end by 4 bases; junction bases not matched to a gene: 11. The CDR3 region has the DNA TGTGCCTCCCGGACAGGGCTAGGTAGCTATGGCTACACCTTC. It is translated as CASRTGLGSYGYTF.

The chain joins TRBV5-1 to TRBJ2-2; D remains ambiguous. The CDR3 consists of 14 residues. Germline-derived CDR1 and CDR2 are SGHRS and YFSETQ. Trimming took 4 bases from V and 4 from J, leaving 11 bases between them. CDR3 sequence (DNA): TGCGCCAGCAGCGTGACCGGGCTCACCGGGGAGCTGTTTTTT. Protein: CASSVTGLTGELFF.

The rearrangement joins TRBV5-5 to TRBJ1-5; D gene uncertain. The length of the CDR3 is 13 residues. V was shortened by 1 base and J by 6 bases, with 8 bases between the two germline ends. Per the germline V gene, CDR1 is SGHKS and CDR2 is YYEKEE (reference sequence). CDR3 nucleotide sequence: TGTGCCAGCAGCTTGAGTTTTGGTCAGCCCCAGCATTTT. This translates into CASSLSFGQPQHF.

The CDR3 DNA is TGTGCCACCAGCAGAGGGGCGGGACAGACCTACGAGCAGTACTTC. Protein sequence: CATSRGAGQTYEQYF. This rearrangement joins TRBV15 to TRBJ2-7, with D maybe TRBD1 (7 bases). The ends were cut back, 1 base at V and 2 bases at J, with 12 bases in the middle. Germline V gene sequence: CDR1 LNHNV, CDR2 YYDKDF (reference sequence). The CDR3 covers 15 residues.

The genes are TRBV2 and TRBJ1-5, with a tentative D call TRBD1 (6 bases). Trimming left V 7 bases short and J 2 bases short, with 15 bases between. The CDR3 is made up of 15 amino acids. Per germline, CDR1 SNHLY and CDR2 FYNNEI. CDR3 amino acids: CASTEGGAGNQPQHF. CDR3 sequence (DNA): TGTGCCAGCACCGAAGGGGGGGCTGGCAATCAGCCCCAGCATTTT.

The V and J genes are TRBV6-5 and TRBJ2-5; D is uncertain. V was cut by 8 bases and J by 4 bases, with 20 bases left in between. Germline V gene lookup returns CDR1 MNHEY and CDR2 SVGAGI. The CDR3 covers 15 residues. CDR3 bases: TGTGCCAGCCGGCCATTATTTAGTTCCGCAGAGACCCAGTACTTC. Amino acids: CASRPLFSSAETQYF.

The V call is TRBV5-1, the J call TRBJ2-2; TRBD1 matches 9 bases. The length of the CDR3 is 17 residues. Germline V lookup: CDR1 SGHRS, CDR2 YFSETQ. The V segment lost 2 bases and the J segment 4 bases; nucleotides outside the gene matches: 9. CDR3 protein: CASSLYSGTGITGELFF. CDR3 DNA: TGCGCCAGCAGCTTATATTCCGGGACAGGGATCACCGGGGAGCTGTTTTTT. The full variable domain, completed using reference TRBV5-1 and TRBJ2-2, is KAGVTQTPRYLIKTRGQQVTLSCSPISGHRSVSWYQQTPGQGLQFLFEYFSETQRNKGNFPGRFSGRQFSNSRSEMNVSTLELGDSALYLCASSLYSGTGITGELFFGEGSRLTVL.

The chain recombines TRBV9 with TRBJ2-7; 7 positions match TRBD1. Germline CDR1 is SGDLS and CDR2 is YYNGEE. V dropped 0 bases and J dropped 5; count of bases not matched to a gene: 5. This CDR3 spans 14 amino acids. For the CDR3, the DNA is TGTGCCAGCAGCGTAGGACAGGGATTCCACGAGCAGTACTTC. Protein product: CASSVGQGFHEQYF.

This clone was counted once. The rearrangement uses TRBV29-1 and TRBJ2-1; D gene uncertain. Germline values: CDR1 SQVTM, CDR2 ANQGSEA. The CDR3 is made up of 13 amino acids. Trimming took 7 bases from V and 6 from J, leaving 16 bases between them. The DNA for the CDR3 is TGCAGCGCCCGGACCCTTCTAGGCAATGAGCAGTTCTTC. Its protein product is CSARTLLGNEQFF.

This clone has ten or more counts. V is TRBV5-1 and J is TRBJ2-7; 8 bases agree with TRBD1. V shed 4 bases, J shed 3 bases, and the junction held 6 bases outside the gene matches. The CDR3 totals 14 residues. Germline-derived CDR1 and CDR2 are SGHRS and YFSETQ. The CDR3 region is CASSALQGDYEQYF. CDR3 coding DNA: TGCGCCAGCAGCGCACTACAGGGGGACTACGAGCAGTACTTC.

V gene TRBV28 combines with J gene TRBJ1-2, with D maybe TRBD1 (5 bases). The V gene's germline CDR1 is MDHEN and CDR2 SYDVKM. Trimming took off 7 bases at V and 8 bases at J, with 26 bases between the two ends. The CDR3 consists of 16 residues. CDR3 in DNA: TGTGCCAGCACCGGCCCAGGGACTTATCCGTTCTGGGGCTACACCTTC. Its translation is CASTGPGTYPFWGYTF.

The rearrangement uses TRBV27 and TRBJ2-7, with 7 bases matching TRBD2. Per the germline V gene, CDR1 is MNHEY and CDR2 is SMNVEV (reference sequence). Unmatched junction bases numbered 9, after V lost 4 bases and J lost 3 bases. The CDR3 runs to 15 residues. The CDR3 DNA follows: TGTGCCAGCAGTTCTTGGCGGGAGAAGGGCTACGAGCAGTACTTC. Translating it yields CASSSWREKGYEQYF.

This clone showed up just a few times. CDR3 sequence reads: CASSNGGGRNIQYF. For the CDR3, the DNA is TGTGCCAGCAGTAACGGGGGAGGGCGAAACATTCAGTACTTC. The gene calls are TRBV28 and TRBJ2-4, with TRBD2 matching 7 bases. The CDR3 runs to 14 residues. Germline loops: CDR1 MDHEN, CDR2 SYDVKM. The ends lost 5 bases at V and 6 bases at J; junction bases unmatched: 7.

The J gene is TRBJ2-1, the V gene TRBV7-2; 8 bases map to TRBD1. Germline CDR1 and CDR2: SGHTA and FQGNSA. The ends lost 2 bases at V and 7 bases at J; junction bases unmatched: 13. The CDR3 runs 17 residues. CDR3 protein: CASSLWGGQGARNEQFF. The CDR3 DNA reads TGTGCCAGCAGCTTATGGGGTGGGCAGGGGGCGCGGAATGAGCAGTTCTTC.

CDR3 protein: CASSLEFGQETQYF. DNA of the CDR3: TGCGCCAGCAGCTTGGAATTCGGCCAAGAGACCCAGTACTTC. The rearrangement links TRBV5-1 to TRBJ2-5; D unclear. V lost 0 bases and J lost 1, with 7 bases in between. The CDR3 has 14 residues. Germline CDR1 reads SGHRS; CDR2 reads YFSETQ.

The V call is TRBV27, the J call TRBJ2-7, with TRBD2 identical over 8 bases. V trimming: 5 bases; J trimming: 2 bases; junction bases outside the gene matches: 8. The V gene's germline CDR1 is MNHEY and CDR2 SMNVEV (reference sequence). The CDR3 totals 15 residues. The CDR3 region has the DNA TGTGCCAGCAGTGCTCGTACGGGAGGGCCCTACGAGCAGTACTTC. This gives the protein CASSARTGGPYEQYF.

This clone was picked up a small number of times. The genes are TRBV5-1 and TRBJ2-1; 10 bases line up with TRBD2. CDR3 size: 16 residues. Germline V gene data show CDR1 as SGHRS and CDR2 as YFSETQ. The V gene end was trimmed by 4 bases and the J gene end by 4 bases; junction bases not matched to a gene: 8. For the CDR3, the DNA is TGCGCCAGCAGCGGGGCTAGCGGGGGATCTTACAATGAGCAGTTCTTC. Its protein product is CASSGASGGSYNEQFF. The variable domain in full, with the rest retrieved from reference TRBV5-1 and TRBJ2-1, is KAGVTQTPRYLIKTRGQQVTLSCSPISGHRSVSWYQQTPGQGLQFLFEYFSETQRNKGNFPGRFSGRQFSNSRSEMNVSTLELGDSALYLCASSGASGGSYNEQFFGPGTRLTVL.

In this sample, this clone turned up many times. The J gene is TRBJ2-7, the V gene TRBV6-1, with 10 bases aligning to TRBD2. CDR1 and CDR2 (germline): MNHNS, SASEGT. J was trimmed by 1 base and V by 8 bases; bases with no gene match: 5. This CDR3 comprises 14 residues. CDR3 amino acids: CASQIAGGSYEQYF. CDR3 DNA: TGTGCCAGCCAAATAGCGGGAGGTTCCTACGAGCAGTACTTC.

This clone was observed a few times. This sequence joins TRBV7-2 and TRBJ2-3, with 8 bases that match TRBD1. Germline CDR1 is SGHTA and CDR2 is FQGNSA. Trimming removed 6 bases from V and 2 bases from J; junction bases left unmatched: 4. There are 14 residues in the CDR3. In DNA form, the CDR3 reads TGTGCCAGCAGAAGGCAGGGGGCCACAGATACGCAGTATTTT. Encoded protein: CASRRQGATDTQYF. The variable domain in full, with the rest retrieved from reference TRBV7-2 and TRBJ2-3, is GAGVSQSPSNKVTEKGKDVELRCDPISGHTALYWYRQSLGQGLEFLIYFQGNSAPDKSGLPSDRFSAERTGGSVSTLTIQRTQQEDSAVYLCASRRQGATDTQYFGPGTRLTVL.